The sequence of this T cell receptor (beta chain) was determined in a study of cytomegalovirus exposure and HLA in healthy donors. Whole-study results and caveats: CMV serostatus was the sole immune exposure information available. The study assumed roughly uniform donor sequencing depth for presence/absence analyses. With later analysis, a missense DCLRE1C variant became linked to TCR beta V- and J-gene trimming.

This PCR relied on a set of 60 Vbeta primers and 13 Jbeta primers. TCRdb's table, derived via immunoSEQ multiplex PCR, lists solely in-frame clones and lacks some. The sample lists 200,000 to 250,000 clones, 77% occurring once. Though probably carrying unrecorded immune exposures, donors were nominally healthy at sampling. Germline values: CDR1 GTSNPN, CDR2 SVGIG (reference sequence). Trimming cost V 0 bases and J 5 bases, with 10 bases left between them. The length of the CDR3 is 13 residues. In this sample, this clone turned up a few times. Its cognate antigen is unknown. The chain combines TRBV30 with TRBJ1-2, with D possibly matching TRBD1 (5 bases). This TCR was sampled from a woman aged 55 to 70 in good health and CMV-seropositive. Sequencing was done on a sample of PBMCs. Written as DNA, the CDR3 is TGTGCCTGGAGTGTAGGGGCGGGGTATGGCTACACCTTC. Translated: CAWSVGAGYGYTF.